This T cell receptor beta chain was captured in a study of shared clonotypes between healthy human individuals (dated by TCRdb to the early 2020s). About the investigation overall: Three men and a couple of women, aged 18 to 49 years, made up the cohort. Per donor, leukapheresis produced somewhere between about 0.8 and 9.5 billion PBMCs. To estimate repertoire size and how much clonotypes are shared between individuals, the study performed deep sequencing of blood TCR repertoires from 4 to 6 healthy adults. Per donor, three plates each were used for CD4 naive and CD4 memory, two for CD8 naive, and one for CD8 memory. Different laboratories and diverse techniques were used to prepare libraries and sequence TCR repertoires, to increase sequencing depth and limit assay-specific biases. Results the study describes overall, beyond this receptor: Sampling was restricted to blood, and TCR repertoires in tissue are likely to differ from TCR repertoires in blood. About 5% of naive CD4, 3.5% of naive CD8, around 2.3% of memory CD4, and 0.4% of memory CD8 clonotypes were shared across several donors. Compared with non-shared clonotypes, clonotypes shared by all four sorted-subset donors had higher generation probabilities. Pairwise subsampling indicated that sequencing depth was expected to affect the degree of clonotype sharing among donors. Incomplete sequencing was indicated by rarefaction of sorted-subset datasets, despite the large sequencing depth. Estimated clonotype richness was generally larger for naive than for memory subsets. The small number of donors limited the genetic and exposure-history diversity represented.

As regards this clone: Its antigen remains undetermined. Nothing much larger sits one base from this clone, and base qualities are not available.

TCR CDR3 regions were amplified from genomic DNA by multiplex PCR using the deep immunoSEQ assay. Genomic DNA extracted from each cell subset was distributed evenly over all wells of several immunoSEQ 96-well plates, and each plate served as one replicate. Each replicate PCR for sorted subsets received approximately 200 ng genomic DNA, equal to roughly 30,000 T cell genomes. Purified libraries were measured with a Qubit 3.0 fluorometer, size-checked on a Bioanalyzer 2100, and measured again with the KAPA Library Quantification kit. A separate single-read 150-cycle Illumina NextSeq 550 flow cell was used to sequence each immunoSEQ 96-well plate. Per the original workflow: Because the immunoSEQ output held only junctional sequences and lacked quality scores, the filtering could not match the filtering applied to full-length reads. To assign V/J genes and CDR3, sequences were annotated using PyIR, a Python wrapper for IgBLAST v1.9, with IMGT germline references. Reads were filtered out if the reads had weak V/J assignments (E-value above 1e-6), no CDR3, stop codons, out-of-frame junctions, or ambiguous translated residues. V3J clonotypes were defined by identical inferred V gene, J gene, and CDR3 amino acid sequence. Percentage overlap between repertoires was calculated by dividing the number of shared unique clonotypes by the size of the smaller repertoire. Three approaches were used to assess repertoire richness: RTK rarefaction, the Chao1 estimator, and Recon v2.1 estimates of unobserved clonotypes. Generation probabilities for all TCRbeta clonotypes obtained by the gDNA method from a handful of donors were computed using OLGA. TCRdb holds this immuneACCESS table with in-frame rearrangements only. Some clones are missing; in checked studies, unresolved V genes explain under half, and the rest has no known cause. V and J calls plus clone size are reproduced from that table; the DNA served to infer D and trimming. The sample table records approximately 1,000,000 clones; around 77% of these occur just once. The ten largest clones represent 0.89% of the sample.

The donors were healthy, HIV-negative adults with no recently reported acute infections or vaccinations. All donors were Caucasian adults living in Nashville, Tennessee, USA. CD4+ T cells were enriched by magnetic negative selection, after which naive cells were positively selected on CD45RA and the negative fraction was taken as the memory subset. Blood was obtained by leukapheresis, after which PBMCs were separated by Ficoll-Histopaque density gradient centrifugation and cryopreserved in liquid nitrogen vapor phase. Analytical flow cytometry was used to check the purity and quantity of every magnetically sorted T cell population. Genomic DNA was isolated from each sorted fraction and quantified by UV absorbance on a Nanodrop 2000c. Unmatched junction bases come to 4, with V trimmed by 1 base and J by 6 bases. CDR1 and CDR2, looked up from the germline V gene, are SGHRS and YFSETQ. From cysteine to phenylalanine, the CDR3 is 13 amino acids long. Left in the record is the CDR3 DNA by itself, 39 bases read in frame from the first base.

The sequenced sample consisted of memory CD4+ T cells from PBMCs. Taken with the paper, the label for cell subset or site translates to: CD45RA-negative fraction. The chain is assembled from TRBV5-1 and TRBJ2-7, and TRBD2 aligns with 7 junction nucleotides. The clonotype was recovered from a man aged 18 to 30 in good health. Some clones in this sample may be carry-over from other donors' samples. At the DNA level, the sequence is TGCGCCAGCAGCTTGACTAGCGCCCGCGAGCAGTACTTC. Its translation reads: CASSLTSAREQYF.